A single sample is the source of the 20 T cell receptor beta chains below, sequenced in a study of T cell repertoires in cytomegalovirus infection. From the reads, TCRdb called clonotypes with MiXCR, one entry per CDR3 protein. The sample has approximately 490,000 distinct CDR3 sequences; approximately 10% are singletons. The sequenced material came from PBMCs. The receptors stem from a human donor in good health (CMV status not recorded). Some clones in this sample may be carry-over from other donors' samples.

This clonotype was recorded many times. This chain uses TRBV6-1 with TRBJ1-1; TRBD1 might be the D (5 bases). The CDR3 contains 15 residues. V shed 6 bases and J shed 0 bases, with 14 bases lying between them. The germline CDR1 and CDR2 sequences are MNHNS and SASEGT. The CDR3: CASRGPPPLNTEAFF. The CDR3 nucleotides are TGTGCCAGCAGGGGACCGCCCCCCTTGAACACTGAAGCTTTCTTT.

The chain couples TRBV29-1 to TRBJ2-1; D is tentatively TRBD1 or TRBD2 (7 bases each). Germline V gene data show CDR1 as SQVTM and CDR2 as ANQGSEA. This CDR3 contains 10 residues. The CDR3 region is CPGGGGEQFF. CDR3 DNA: TGCCCCGGGGGAGGGGGCGAGCAGTTCTTC.

This clonotype occurred many times. The genes are TRBV29-1 and TRBJ2-7; D remains unclear. V gave up 3 bases and J gave up 3 bases, with 9 bases separating them. Germline lookup yields CDR1 SQVTM and CDR2 ANQGSEA. The CDR3 is 12 amino acids. The CDR3 protein is CSVDGQSYEQYF. For the CDR3, the DNA is TGCAGCGTTGATGGGCAGAGCTACGAGCAGTACTTC.

The chain is built from TRBV10-3 and TRBJ1-1, with TRBD1 matching over 7 bases. The junction had 9 bases not matched to a gene; V was cut back by 6 bases and J by 8 bases. This CDR3 region has 13 residues. Per the germline V gene, CDR1 is ENHRY and CDR2 is SYGVKD. CDR3 bases: TGTGCCATCAGGCCTGGAGGGGGCACCGAAGCTTTCTTT. It yields the protein CAIRPGGGTEAFF.

This clonotype came up many times. The chain is built from TRBV12-3 or TRBV12-4 and TRBJ2-5, with 12 bases identical to TRBD2. The CDR3 spans 15 residues. V was clipped by 5 bases and J by 7 bases; unmatched bases: 8. CDR3 loop: CASSPTSGGIRTQYF. The CDR3 DNA is TGTGCCAGCAGTCCAACTAGCGGGGGGATAAGGACCCAGTACTTC.

There are a few counts of this clonotype. V usage is TRBV20-1 and J usage is TRBJ2-1, with 7 bases fitting TRBD2. From germline, CDR1 is DFQATT and CDR2 SNEGSKA (reference sequence). V was pared by 0 bases and J by 7 bases, with 9 bases of the junction left unmatched. The CDR3 spans 15 residues. The DNA for the CDR3 is TGCAGTGCTAGAGATCCCTTGCGAGCGGGGAATGAGCAGTTCTTC. The encoded protein is CSARDPLRAGNEQFF.

This clonotype was seen many times. V usage is TRBV2 and J usage is TRBJ1-1, with D perhaps matching TRBD1 (5 bases). This CDR3 contains 12 residues. The V end was cut by 9 bases, the J end by 7 bases, with 15 bases between. Germline assignment: CDR1 SNHLY and CDR2 FYNNEI. In DNA form, the CDR3 reads TGTGCCAGTAAGGCCCCGACAGATGAAGCTTTCTTT. It specifies CASKAPTDEAFF. The variable domain in full, with the rest retrieved from reference TRBV2 and TRBJ1-1, is EPEVTQTPSHQVTQMGQEVILRCVPISNHLYFYWYRQILGQKVEFLVSFYNNEISEKSEIFDDQFSVERPDGSNFTLKIRSTKLEDSAMYFCASKAPTDEAFFGQGTRLTVV.

Ten or more counts support this clonotype. The gene calls are TRBV7-3 and TRBJ2-2; 12 bases map to TRBD2. V lost 5 bases to trimming and J lost 6 bases; unmatched junction nucleotides: 16. The germline CDR1 and CDR2 sequences are SGHTA and FQGTGA. CDR3 size: 19 residues. Here the CDR3 DNA reads TGTGCCAGCAGCCTCTTCGGCCCTAGCGGGAGGGCCGAGGCCGGGGAGCTGTTTTTT. This sequence encodes CASSLFGPSGRAEAGELFF.

This clonotype was seen at least ten times. The chain has TRBV6-1 and TRBJ2-3; 12 bases fit TRBD2. The CDR3 is made up of 15 amino acids. Trimming at V came to 6 bases and at J to 3 bases, leaving 4 bases not matched to a gene. The V gene's germline CDR1 is MNHNS and CDR2 SASEGT. CDR3 nucleotides: TGTGCCAGCAGCGCACTAGCGGGAGGTACAGATACGCAGTATTTT. Residues: CASSALAGGTDTQYF.

At least ten counts were recorded for this clonotype. J is TRBJ2-3 and V is TRBV4-1; 8 nucleotides line up with TRBD1. Germline CDR1 and CDR2: MGHRA and YSYEKL. The length of the CDR3 is 16 residues. Trimming took 0 bases from V and 4 from J; bases not matched to a gene: 6. For the CDR3, the DNA is TGCGCCAGCAGCCAAGAGGCAGGGGGCCTCGCAGATACGCAGTATTTT. Amino acids: CASSQEAGGLADTQYF.

Many counts were recorded for this clonotype. V gene TRBV7-6 combines with J gene TRBJ1-5; a possible D gene is TRBD1 (5 bases). The CDR3 is 13 amino acids. Germline V gives CDR1 SGHVS, CDR2 FNYEAQ. The V and J ends lost 3 bases and 9 bases respectively, with 12 bases between them. CDR3 amino acids: CASSLGTSGPQHF. The DNA of the CDR3 is TGTGCCAGCAGCTTGGGGACGTCCGGGCCCCAGCATTTT.

In its sample, this clonotype was seen many times. This chain uses TRBV6-5 with TRBJ1-2, with D possibly being TRBD1 (6 bases). V was shortened by 2 bases and J by 7 bases, with 26 bases between the two germline ends. Germline V lookup: CDR1 MNHEY, CDR2 SVGAGI. The CDR3 has 18 residues. The CDR3 region has the DNA TGTGCCAGCAGTTACGGGACGGGCCGCGGGGGCGCGAACACTGGCTACACCTTC. Translated, it gives CASSYGTGRGGANTGYTF.

The J gene is TRBJ2-5, the V gene TRBV20-1; a weak D match, TRBD1 (6 bases). The V end was cut by 8 bases, the J end by 4 bases, with 23 bases between. Germline values: CDR1 DFQATT, CDR2 SNEGSKA (reference sequence). There are 15 residues in the CDR3. CDR3 nucleotide sequence: TGCAGTTCTTTTAATGAGGGGGAAGAGGGAGAGACCCAGTACTTC. It yields the protein CSSFNEGEEGETQYF.

At least ten counts were recorded for this clonotype. This CDR3 is CASSRPDPSYEQYF. The CDR3 nucleotides read TGTGCCAGCAGCCGCCCGGACCCATCCTACGAGCAGTACTTC. The chain is built from TRBV7-9 and TRBJ2-7; D unresolved. V was shortened by 5 bases and J by 1 base, with 12 bases between the two germline ends. Germline V CDR1 and CDR2: SEHNR, FQNEAQ (reference sequence). The CDR3 spans 14 residues.

This clonotype was seen at least ten times. The chain is built from TRBV7-8 and TRBJ2-1; D may be TRBD2 (6 bases). Germline values: CDR1 SGHVS, CDR2 FQNEAQ. V shed 1 base and J shed 3 bases, with 7 bases lying between them. There are 14 residues in the CDR3. CDR3 in DNA: TGTGCCAGCAGCTTAGGACTAGTCTACAATGAGCAGTTCTTC. It is translated as CASSLGLVYNEQFF.

This clonotype was found many times. V is TRBV7-3 and J is TRBJ1-1; D gene unclear. Germline values: CDR1 SGHTA, CDR2 FQGTGA. The CDR3 has 15 amino acids. V lost 5 bases and J lost 5, with 18 bases in between. CDR3 protein: CASSPRAGGRTEAFF. CDR3 nucleotide sequence: TGTGCCAGCAGCCCCCGGGCAGGAGGGCGGACTGAAGCTTTCTTT.

This clonotype was detected many times. The chain has TRBV6-1 and TRBJ2-2, with 10 bases matching TRBD2. V was pared by 8 bases and J by 1 base, with 10 bases of the junction left unmatched. Looked up from germline, CDR1 is MNHNS and CDR2 is SASEGT. This CDR3 spans 17 amino acids. The CDR3 loop is CASERSSGSKNTGELFF. CDR3 DNA sequence: TGTGCCAGCGAACGCTCTAGCGGGAGTAAGAACACCGGGGAGCTGTTTTTT.

The chain carries TRBV20-1 and TRBJ1-1; no clear D. The germline V gene encodes CDR1 DFQATT and CDR2 SNEGSKA (reference sequence). Trimming took 3 bases from V and 3 from J, leaving 14 bases between them. The CDR3 is 14 amino acids. CDR3 amino acids: CSARARRADTEAFF. CDR3 sequence (DNA): TGCAGTGCTAGGGCCCGAAGGGCGGACACTGAAGCTTTCTTT.

This clonotype was observed a few times. The chain employs TRBV20-1 and TRBJ1-5; D possibly corresponds to TRBD1 (5 bases). The CDR3 has 14 amino acids. V lost 0 bases and J 5 bases, leaving 11 bases between the germline ends. Germline V lookup: CDR1 DFQATT, CDR2 SNEGSKA (reference sequence). The CDR3 DNA reads as TGCAGTGCTAGAGATGGGAGGGGTCATCAGCCCCAGCATTTT. Amino acid sequence: CSARDGRGHQPQHF.

The chain recombines TRBV14 with TRBJ2-4, with 8 bases fitting TRBD2. The junction had 3 bases not matched to a gene; V was cut back by 4 bases and J by 1 base. This CDR3 spans 15 amino acids. CDR1 SGHDN and CDR2 FVKESK come from the germline V gene. CDR3 amino acids: CASSRREGAKNIQYF. CDR3 DNA sequence: TGTGCCAGCAGCCGACGGGAGGGCGCCAAAAACATTCAGTACTTC. Combining the CDR3 with reference TRBV14 and TRBJ2-4 gives the whole variable domain EAGVTQFPSHSVIEKGQTVTLRCDPISGHDNLYWYRRVMGKEIKFLLHFVKESKQDESGMPNNRFLAERTGGTYSTLKVQPAELEDSGVYFCASSRREGAKNIQYFGAGTRLSVL.